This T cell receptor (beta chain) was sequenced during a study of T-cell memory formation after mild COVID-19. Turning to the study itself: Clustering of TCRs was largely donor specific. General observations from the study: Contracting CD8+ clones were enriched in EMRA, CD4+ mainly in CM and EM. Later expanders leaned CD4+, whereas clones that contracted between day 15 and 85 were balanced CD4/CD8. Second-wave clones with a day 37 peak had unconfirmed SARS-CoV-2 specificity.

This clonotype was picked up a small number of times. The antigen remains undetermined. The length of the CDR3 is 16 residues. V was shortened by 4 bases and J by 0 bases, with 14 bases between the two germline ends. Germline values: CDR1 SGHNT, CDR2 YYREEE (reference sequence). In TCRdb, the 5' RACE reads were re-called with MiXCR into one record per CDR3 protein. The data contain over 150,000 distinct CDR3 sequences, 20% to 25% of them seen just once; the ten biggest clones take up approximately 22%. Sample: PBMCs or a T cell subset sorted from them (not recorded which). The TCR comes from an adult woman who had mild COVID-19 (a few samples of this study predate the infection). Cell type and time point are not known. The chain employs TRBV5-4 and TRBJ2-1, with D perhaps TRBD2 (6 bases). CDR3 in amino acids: CASSTPGLSSYNEQFF. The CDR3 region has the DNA TGTGCCAGCAGCACCCCGGGACTTAGCTCCTACAATGAGCAGTTCTTC.